This T cell receptor beta chain was retrieved from a study of blood T cells in healthy people across ages. Broader study findings: There were more naive CD4+ cells and higher diversity in long-lived donors than in aged donors. Total diversity from one million sequenced T cells was likely underestimated.

V dropped 6 bases and J dropped 0; count of bases not matched to a gene: 7. The CDR3 covers 15 residues. Germline values: CDR1 GTSNPN, CDR2 SVGIG (reference sequence). Remarks on this clonotype: Its specificity is unknown.

With a J-beta primer mix and a sample-barcoded 5' primer, a second PCR ran 7 to 11 cycles. Through a template-switch adaptor with 12 random nucleotides, each cDNA molecule received a tag. MiXCR, applied by TCRdb to the 5' RACE reads, yields one record per CDR3 protein. The table has about 670,000 distinct CDR3 sequences, roughly half seen once. Sequenced sample: blood. This sequence originates from a woman of 80 years or more in good health. The chain is built from TRBV30 and TRBJ2-7, with 11 positions matching TRBD2. The CDR3 nucleotides read TGTGCCTGCAACCTAGCGGGAGGATCCTCCTACGAGCAGTACTTC. Encoded protein: CACNLAGGSSYEQYF.